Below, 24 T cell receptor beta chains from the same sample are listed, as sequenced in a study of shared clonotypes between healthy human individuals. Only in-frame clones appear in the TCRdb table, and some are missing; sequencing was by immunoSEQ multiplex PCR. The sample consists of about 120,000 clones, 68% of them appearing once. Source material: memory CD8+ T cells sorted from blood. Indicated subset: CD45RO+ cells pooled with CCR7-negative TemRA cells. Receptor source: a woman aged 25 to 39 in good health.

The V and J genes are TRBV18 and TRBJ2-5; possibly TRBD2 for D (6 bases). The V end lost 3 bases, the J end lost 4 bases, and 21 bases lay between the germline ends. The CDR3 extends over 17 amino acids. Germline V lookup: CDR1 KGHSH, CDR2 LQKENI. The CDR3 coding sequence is TGTGCCAGCTCACCCTCCTCCACCAGGACTATATCAGAGACCCAGTACTTC. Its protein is CASSPSSTRTISETQYF.

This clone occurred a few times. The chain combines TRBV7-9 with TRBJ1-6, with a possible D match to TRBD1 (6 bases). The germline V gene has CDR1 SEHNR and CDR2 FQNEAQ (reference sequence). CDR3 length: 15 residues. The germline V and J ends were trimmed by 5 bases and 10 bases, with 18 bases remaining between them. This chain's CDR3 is CASSTTGPGDSPLHF. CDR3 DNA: TGTGCCAGCAGCACGACAGGTCCGGGGGACTCACCCCTCCACTTT. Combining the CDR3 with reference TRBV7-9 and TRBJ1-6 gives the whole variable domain DTGVSQNPRHKITKRGQNVTFRCDPISEHNRLYWYRQTLGQGPEFLTYFQNEAQLEKSRLLSDRFSAERPKGSFSTLEIQRTEQGDSAMYLCASSTTGPGDSPLHFGNGTRLTVT.

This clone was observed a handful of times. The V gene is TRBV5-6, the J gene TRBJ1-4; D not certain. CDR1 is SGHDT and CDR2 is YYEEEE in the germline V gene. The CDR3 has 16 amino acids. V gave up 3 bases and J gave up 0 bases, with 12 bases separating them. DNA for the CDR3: TGTGCCAGCAGCTGGGCAGGCGCTGCAACTAATGAAAAACTGTTTTTT. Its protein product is CASSWAGAATNEKLFF.

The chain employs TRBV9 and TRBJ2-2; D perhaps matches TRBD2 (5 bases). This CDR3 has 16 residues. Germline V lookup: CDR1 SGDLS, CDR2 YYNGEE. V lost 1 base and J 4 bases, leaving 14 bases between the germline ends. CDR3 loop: CASSVFWGVGTGELFF. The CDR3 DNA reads TGTGCCAGCAGCGTATTCTGGGGAGTTGGCACCGGGGAGCTGTTTTTT.

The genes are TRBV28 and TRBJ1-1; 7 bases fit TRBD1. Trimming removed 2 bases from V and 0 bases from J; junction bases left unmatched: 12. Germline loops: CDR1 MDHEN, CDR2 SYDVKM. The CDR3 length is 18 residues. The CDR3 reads CASSLDLTQGLVNTEAFF. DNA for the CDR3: TGTGCCAGCAGTTTAGACCTGACACAGGGGCTTGTGAACACTGAAGCTTTCTTT.

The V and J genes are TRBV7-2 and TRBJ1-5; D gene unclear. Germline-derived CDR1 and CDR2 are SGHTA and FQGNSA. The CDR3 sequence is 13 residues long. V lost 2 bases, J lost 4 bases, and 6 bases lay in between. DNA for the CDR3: TGTGCCAGCAGCTTAACACAGAATCAGCCCCAGCATTTT. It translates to CASSLTQNQPQHF.

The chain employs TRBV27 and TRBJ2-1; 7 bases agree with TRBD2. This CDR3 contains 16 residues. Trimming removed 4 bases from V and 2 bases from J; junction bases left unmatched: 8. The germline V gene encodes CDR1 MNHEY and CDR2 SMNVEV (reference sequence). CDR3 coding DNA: TGTGCCAGCAGTTCCATTTCTAGCGGTACCTACAATGAGCAGTTCTTC. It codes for CASSSISSGTYNEQFF.

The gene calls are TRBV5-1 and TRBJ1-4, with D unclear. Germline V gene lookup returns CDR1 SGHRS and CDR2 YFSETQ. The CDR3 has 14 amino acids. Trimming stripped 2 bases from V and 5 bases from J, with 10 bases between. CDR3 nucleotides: TGCGCCAGCAGCTTCGCGACGGGGAATGAAAAACTGTTTTTT. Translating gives CASSFATGNEKLFF. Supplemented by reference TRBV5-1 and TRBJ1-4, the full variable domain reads KAGVTQTPRYLIKTRGQQVTLSCSPISGHRSVSWYQQTPGQGLQFLFEYFSETQRNKGNFPGRFSGRQFSNSRSEMNVSTLELGDSALYLCASSFATGNEKLFFGSGTQLSVL.

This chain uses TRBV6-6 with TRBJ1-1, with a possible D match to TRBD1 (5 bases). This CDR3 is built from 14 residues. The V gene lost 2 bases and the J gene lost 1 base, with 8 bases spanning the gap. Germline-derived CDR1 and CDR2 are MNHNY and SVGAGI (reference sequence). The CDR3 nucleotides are TGTGCCAGCAGTTACATGGGGCAGAACACTGAAGCTTTCTTT. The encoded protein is CASSYMGQNTEAFF.

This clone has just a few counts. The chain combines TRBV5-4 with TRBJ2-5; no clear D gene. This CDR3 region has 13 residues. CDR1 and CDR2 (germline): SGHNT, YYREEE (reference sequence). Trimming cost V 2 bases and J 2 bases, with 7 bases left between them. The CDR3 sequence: CASSFSEQETQYF. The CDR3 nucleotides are TGTGCCAGCAGCTTCTCCGAGCAAGAGACCCAGTACTTC. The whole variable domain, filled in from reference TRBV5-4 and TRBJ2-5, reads ETGVTQSPTHLIKTRGQQVTLRCSSQSGHNTVSWYQQALGQGPQFIFQYYREEENGRGNFPPRFSGLQFPNYSSELNVNALELDDSALYLCASSFSEQETQYFGPGTRLLVL.

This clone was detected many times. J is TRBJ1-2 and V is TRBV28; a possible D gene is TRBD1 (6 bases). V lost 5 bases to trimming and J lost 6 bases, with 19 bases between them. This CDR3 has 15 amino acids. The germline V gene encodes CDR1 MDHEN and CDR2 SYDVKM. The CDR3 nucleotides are TGTGCCAGCAGTACCCACAGGGAAGAAGGCGATGGCTACACCTTC. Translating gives CASSTHREEGDGYTF.

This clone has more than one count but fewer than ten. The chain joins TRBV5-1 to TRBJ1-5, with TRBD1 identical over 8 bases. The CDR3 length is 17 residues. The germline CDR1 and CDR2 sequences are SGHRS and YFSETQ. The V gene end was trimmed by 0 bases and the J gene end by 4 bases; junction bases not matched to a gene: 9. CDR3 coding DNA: TGCGCCAGCAGCTTGGGCCCCGGACAGGGTAGTAATCAGCCCCAGCATTTT. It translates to CASSLGPGQGSNQPQHF.

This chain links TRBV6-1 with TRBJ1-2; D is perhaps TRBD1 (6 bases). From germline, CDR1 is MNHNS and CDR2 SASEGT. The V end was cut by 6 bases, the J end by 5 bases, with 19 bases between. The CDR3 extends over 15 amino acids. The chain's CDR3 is CASSPQGQTRYGYTF. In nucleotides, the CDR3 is TGTGCCAGCAGCCCTCAGGGACAAACGAGATATGGCTACACCTTC.

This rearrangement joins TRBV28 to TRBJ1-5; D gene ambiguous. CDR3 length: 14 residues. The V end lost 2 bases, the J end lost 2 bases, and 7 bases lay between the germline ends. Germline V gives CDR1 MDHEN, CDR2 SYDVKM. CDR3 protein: CASSLRPGNQPQHF. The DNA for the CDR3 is TGTGCCAGCAGTTTACGCCCCGGCAATCAGCCCCAGCATTTT.

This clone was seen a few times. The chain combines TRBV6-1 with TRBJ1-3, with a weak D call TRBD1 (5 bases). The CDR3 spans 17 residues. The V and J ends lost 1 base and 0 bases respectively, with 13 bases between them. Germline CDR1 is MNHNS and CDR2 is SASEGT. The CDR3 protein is CASSEVWWGLSGNTIYF. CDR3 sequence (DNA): TGTGCCAGCAGTGAAGTTTGGTGGGGCCTCTCTGGAAACACCATATATTTT.

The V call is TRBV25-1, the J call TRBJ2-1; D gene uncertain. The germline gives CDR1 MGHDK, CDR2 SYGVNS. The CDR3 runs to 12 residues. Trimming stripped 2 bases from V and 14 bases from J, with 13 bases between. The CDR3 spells CASSEGSGSEFF. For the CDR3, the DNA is TGTGCCAGCAGTGAAGGTTCAGGATCTGAGTTCTTC.

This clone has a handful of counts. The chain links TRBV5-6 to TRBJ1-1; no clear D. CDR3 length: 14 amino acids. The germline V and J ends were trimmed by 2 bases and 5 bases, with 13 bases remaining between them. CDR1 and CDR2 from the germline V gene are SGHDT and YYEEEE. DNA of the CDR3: TGTGCCAGCAGCTTTGGGGATCGGCGGACTGAAGCTTTCTTT. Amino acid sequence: CASSFGDRRTEAFF. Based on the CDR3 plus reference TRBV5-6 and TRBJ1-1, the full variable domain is DAGVTQSPTHLIKTRGQQVTLRCSPKSGHDTVSWYQQALGQGPQFIFQYYEEEERQRGNFPDRFSGHQFPNYSSELNVNALLLGDSALYLCASSFGDRRTEAFFGQGTRLTVV.

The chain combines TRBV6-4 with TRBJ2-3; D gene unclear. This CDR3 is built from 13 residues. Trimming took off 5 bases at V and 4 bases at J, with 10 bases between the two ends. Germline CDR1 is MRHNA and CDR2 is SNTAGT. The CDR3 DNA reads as TGTGCCAGCAGTTCGCACGCGCCAGATACGCAGTATTTT. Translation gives CASSSHAPDTQYF.

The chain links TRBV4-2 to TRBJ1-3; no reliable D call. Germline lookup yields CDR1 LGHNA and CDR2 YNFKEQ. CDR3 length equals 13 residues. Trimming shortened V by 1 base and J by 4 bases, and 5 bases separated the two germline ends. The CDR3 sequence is CASSQVGGNTIYF. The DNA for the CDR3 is TGTGCCAGCAGCCAAGTAGGAGGAAACACCATATATTTT.

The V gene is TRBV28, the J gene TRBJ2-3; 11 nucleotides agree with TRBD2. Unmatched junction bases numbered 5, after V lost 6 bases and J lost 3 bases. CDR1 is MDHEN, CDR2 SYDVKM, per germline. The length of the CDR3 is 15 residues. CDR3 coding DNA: TGTGCCAGCAGGTCCGGGACTAGCGGAACAGATACGCAGTATTTT. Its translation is CASRSGTSGTDTQYF.

CDR3 sequence reads: CAWNWEMNTEAFF. For the CDR3, the DNA is TGTGCCTGGAACTGGGAAATGAACACTGAAGCTTTCTTT. V usage is TRBV30 and J usage is TRBJ1-1; D is unclear. The V gene's germline CDR1 is GTSNPN and CDR2 SVGIG (reference sequence). The V gene lost 4 bases and the J gene lost 0 bases, with 9 bases spanning the gap. CDR3 length: 13 amino acids.

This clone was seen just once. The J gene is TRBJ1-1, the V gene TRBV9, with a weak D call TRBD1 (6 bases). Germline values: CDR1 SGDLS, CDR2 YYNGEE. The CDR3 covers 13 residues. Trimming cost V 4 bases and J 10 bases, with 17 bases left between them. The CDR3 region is CASSLRDGGPAFF. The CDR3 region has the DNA TGTGCCAGCAGCTTAAGGGACGGGGGGCCAGCTTTCTTT.

CDR3 in amino acids: CASSYGTSGTDTQYF. The CDR3 DNA sequence: TGTGCCAGCAGTTACGGGACTAGCGGGACAGATACGCAGTATTTT. The chain has TRBV6-5 and TRBJ2-3; 12 bases are a match to TRBD2. J lost 3 bases, V lost 2 bases, and 0 bases had no gene match. The length of the CDR3 is 15 residues. The germline CDR1 and CDR2 sequences are MNHEY and SVGAGI.

CDR3 sequence: CASSLHRLEREAGEQFF. CDR3 coding DNA: TGTGCCAGCAGTCTCCACCGGTTGGAGCGGGAGGCGGGTGAGCAGTTCTTC. This sequence joins TRBV28 and TRBJ2-1; 9 bases match TRBD2. This CDR3 has 17 amino acids. V shed 5 bases, J shed 9 bases, and the junction held 17 bases outside the gene matches. Germline V gene lookup returns CDR1 MDHEN and CDR2 SYDVKM.